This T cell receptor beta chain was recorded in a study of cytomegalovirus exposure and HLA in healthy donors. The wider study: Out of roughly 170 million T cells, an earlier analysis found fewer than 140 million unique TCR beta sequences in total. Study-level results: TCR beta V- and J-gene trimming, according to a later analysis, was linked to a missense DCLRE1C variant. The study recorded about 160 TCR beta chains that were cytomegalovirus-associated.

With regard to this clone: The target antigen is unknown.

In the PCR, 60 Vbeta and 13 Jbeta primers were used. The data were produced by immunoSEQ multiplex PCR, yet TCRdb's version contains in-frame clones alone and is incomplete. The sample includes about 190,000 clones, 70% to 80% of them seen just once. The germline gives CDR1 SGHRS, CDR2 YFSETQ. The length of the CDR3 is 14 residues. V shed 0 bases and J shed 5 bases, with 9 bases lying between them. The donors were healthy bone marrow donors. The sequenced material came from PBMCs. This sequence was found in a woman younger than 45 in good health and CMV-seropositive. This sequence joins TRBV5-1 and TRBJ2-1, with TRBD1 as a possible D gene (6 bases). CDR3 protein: CASSLADSNNEQFF. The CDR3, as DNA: TGCGCCAGCAGCTTGGCGGACAGTAACAATGAGCAGTTCTTC.